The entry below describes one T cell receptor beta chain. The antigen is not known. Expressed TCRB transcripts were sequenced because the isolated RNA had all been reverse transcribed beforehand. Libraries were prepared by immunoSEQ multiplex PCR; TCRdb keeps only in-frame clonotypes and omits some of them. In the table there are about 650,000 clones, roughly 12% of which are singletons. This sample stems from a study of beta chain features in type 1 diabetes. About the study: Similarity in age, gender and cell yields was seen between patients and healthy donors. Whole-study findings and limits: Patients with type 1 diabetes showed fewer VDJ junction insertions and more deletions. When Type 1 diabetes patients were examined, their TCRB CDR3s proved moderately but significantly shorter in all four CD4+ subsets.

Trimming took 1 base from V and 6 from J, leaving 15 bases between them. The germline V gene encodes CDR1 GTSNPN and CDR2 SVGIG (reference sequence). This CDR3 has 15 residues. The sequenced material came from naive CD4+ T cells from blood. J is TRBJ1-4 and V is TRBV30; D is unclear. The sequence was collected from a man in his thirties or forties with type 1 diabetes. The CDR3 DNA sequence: TGTGCCTGGAGTGGGTACACATCACGGGATGAAAAACTGTTTTTT. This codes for CAWSGYTSRDEKLFF.